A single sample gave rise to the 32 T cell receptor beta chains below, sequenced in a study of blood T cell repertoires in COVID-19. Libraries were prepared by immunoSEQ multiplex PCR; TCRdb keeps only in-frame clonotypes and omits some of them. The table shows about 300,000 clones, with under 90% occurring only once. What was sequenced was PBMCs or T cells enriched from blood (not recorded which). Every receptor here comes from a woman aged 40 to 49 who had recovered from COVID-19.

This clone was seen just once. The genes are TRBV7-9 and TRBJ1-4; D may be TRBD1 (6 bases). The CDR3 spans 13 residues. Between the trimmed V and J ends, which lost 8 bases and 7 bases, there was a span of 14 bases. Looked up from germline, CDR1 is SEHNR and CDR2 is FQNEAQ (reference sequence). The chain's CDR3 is CASGRGNGEKLFF. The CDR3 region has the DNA TGTGCCAGCGGTAGGGGGAATGGTGAAAAACTGTTTTTT.

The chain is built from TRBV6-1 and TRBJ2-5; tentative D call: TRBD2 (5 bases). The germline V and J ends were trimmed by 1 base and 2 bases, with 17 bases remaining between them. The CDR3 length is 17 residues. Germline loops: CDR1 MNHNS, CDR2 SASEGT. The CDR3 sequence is CASSEGIITGNQETQYF. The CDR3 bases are TGTGCCAGCAGTGAAGGAATAATTACGGGGAATCAAGAGACCCAGTACTTC.

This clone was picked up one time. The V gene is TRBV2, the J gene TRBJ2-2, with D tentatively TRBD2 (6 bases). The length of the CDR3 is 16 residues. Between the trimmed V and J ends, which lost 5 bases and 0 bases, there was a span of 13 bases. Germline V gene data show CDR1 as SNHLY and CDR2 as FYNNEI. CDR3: CASSIGTGANTGELFF. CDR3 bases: TGTGCCAGCAGTATAGGTACGGGGGCGAACACCGGGGAGCTGTTTTTT.

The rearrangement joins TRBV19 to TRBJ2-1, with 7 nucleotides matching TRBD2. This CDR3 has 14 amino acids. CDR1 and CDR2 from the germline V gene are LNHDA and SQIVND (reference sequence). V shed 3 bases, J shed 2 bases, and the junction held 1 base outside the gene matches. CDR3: CASSIAGAYNEQFF. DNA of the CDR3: TGTGCCAGTAGTATCGCGGGGGCCTACAATGAGCAGTTCTTC.

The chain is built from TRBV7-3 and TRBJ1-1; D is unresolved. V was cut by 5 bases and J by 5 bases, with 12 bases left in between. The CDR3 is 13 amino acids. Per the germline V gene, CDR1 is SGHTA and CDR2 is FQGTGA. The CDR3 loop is CASSPNPGTEAFF. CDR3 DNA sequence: TGTGCCAGCAGCCCCAATCCAGGAACTGAAGCTTTCTTT.

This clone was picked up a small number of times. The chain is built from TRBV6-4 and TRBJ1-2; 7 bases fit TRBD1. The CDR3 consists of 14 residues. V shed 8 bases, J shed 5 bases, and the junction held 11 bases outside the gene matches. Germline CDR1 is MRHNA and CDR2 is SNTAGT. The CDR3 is CASSVRDREYGYTF. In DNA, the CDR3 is TGTGCCAGCTCGGTAAGAGACAGGGAATATGGCTACACCTTC.

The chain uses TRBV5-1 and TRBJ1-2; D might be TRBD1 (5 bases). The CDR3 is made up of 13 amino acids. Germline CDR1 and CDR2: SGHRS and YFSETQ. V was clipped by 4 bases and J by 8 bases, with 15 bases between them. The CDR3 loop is CASSPLSQGGYTF. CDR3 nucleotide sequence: TGCGCCAGCAGCCCACTATCGCAGGGAGGCTACACCTTC. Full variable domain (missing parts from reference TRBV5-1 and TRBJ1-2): KAGVTQTPRYLIKTRGQQVTLSCSPISGHRSVSWYQQTPGQGLQFLFEYFSETQRNKGNFPGRFSGRQFSNSRSEMNVSTLELGDSALYLCASSPLSQGGYTFGSGTRLTVV.

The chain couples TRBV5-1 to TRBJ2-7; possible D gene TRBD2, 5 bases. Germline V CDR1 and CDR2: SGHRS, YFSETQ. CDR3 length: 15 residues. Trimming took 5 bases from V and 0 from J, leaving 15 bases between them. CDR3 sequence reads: CASRPPGLPSYEQYF. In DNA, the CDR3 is TGCGCCAGCAGACCCCCGGGGTTACCCTCCTACGAGCAGTACTTC.

CDR3 DNA sequence: TGTGCCAGCAGTTCCGTCAGGACTTACGAGCAGTACTTC. Amino acids: CASSSVRTYEQYF. The chain links TRBV27 to TRBJ2-7; D may be TRBD2 (5 bases). The CDR3 length is 13 residues. Trimming took off 4 bases at V and 4 bases at J, with 11 bases between the two ends. Looked up from germline, CDR1 is MNHEY and CDR2 is SMNVEV (reference sequence).

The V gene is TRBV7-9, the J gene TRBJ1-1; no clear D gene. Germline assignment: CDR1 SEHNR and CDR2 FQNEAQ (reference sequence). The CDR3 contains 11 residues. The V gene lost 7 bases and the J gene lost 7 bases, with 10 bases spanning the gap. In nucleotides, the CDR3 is TGTGCCAGCAAGCGGATGGGTGAAGCTTTCTTT. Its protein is CASKRMGEAFF. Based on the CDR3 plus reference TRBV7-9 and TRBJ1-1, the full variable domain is DTGVSQNPRHKITKRGQNVTFRCDPISEHNRLYWYRQTLGQGPEFLTYFQNEAQLEKSRLLSDRFSAERPKGSFSTLEIQRTEQGDSAMYLCASKRMGEAFFGQGTRLTVV.

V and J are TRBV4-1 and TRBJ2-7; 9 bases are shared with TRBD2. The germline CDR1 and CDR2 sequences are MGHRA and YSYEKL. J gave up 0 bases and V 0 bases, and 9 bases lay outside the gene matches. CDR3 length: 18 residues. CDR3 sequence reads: CASSQDHGLAGPSYEQYF. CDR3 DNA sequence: TGCGCCAGCAGCCAAGATCACGGGCTAGCGGGGCCCTCCTACGAGCAGTACTTC.

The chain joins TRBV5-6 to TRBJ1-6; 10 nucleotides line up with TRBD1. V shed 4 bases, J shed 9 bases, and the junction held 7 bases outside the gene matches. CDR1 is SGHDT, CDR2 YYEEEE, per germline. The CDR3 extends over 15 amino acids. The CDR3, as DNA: TGTGCCAGCAGCACTAGAGACAGGGGGCTTTCACCCCTCCACTTT. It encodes CASSTRDRGLSPLHF.

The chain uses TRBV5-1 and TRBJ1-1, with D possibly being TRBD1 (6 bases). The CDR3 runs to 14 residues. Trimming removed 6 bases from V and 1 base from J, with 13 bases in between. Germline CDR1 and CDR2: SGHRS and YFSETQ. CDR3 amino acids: CASTAGTPNTEAFF. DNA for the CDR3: TGCGCCAGCACCGCCGGGACACCGAACACTGAAGCTTTCTTT.

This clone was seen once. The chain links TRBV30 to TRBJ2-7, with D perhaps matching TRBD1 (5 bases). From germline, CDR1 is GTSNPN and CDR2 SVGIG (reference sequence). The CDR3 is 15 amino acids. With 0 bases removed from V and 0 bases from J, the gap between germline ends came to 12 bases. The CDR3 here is CAWSVRQHLSYEQYF. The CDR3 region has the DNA TGTGCCTGGAGTGTACGACAGCATCTCTCCTACGAGCAGTACTTC.

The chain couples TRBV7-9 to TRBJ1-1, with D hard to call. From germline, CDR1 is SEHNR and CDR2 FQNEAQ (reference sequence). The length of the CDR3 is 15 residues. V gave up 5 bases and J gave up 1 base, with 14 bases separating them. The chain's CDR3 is CASSPAPGANTEAFF. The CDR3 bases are TGTGCCAGCAGCCCCGCCCCAGGCGCGAACACTGAAGCTTTCTTT.

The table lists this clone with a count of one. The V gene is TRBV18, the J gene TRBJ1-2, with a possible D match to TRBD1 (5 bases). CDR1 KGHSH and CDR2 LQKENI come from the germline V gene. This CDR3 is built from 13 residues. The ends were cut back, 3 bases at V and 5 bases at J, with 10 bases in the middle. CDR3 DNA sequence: TGTGCCAGCTCACCGGGGCCGCTTTATGGCTACACCTTC. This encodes CASSPGPLYGYTF.

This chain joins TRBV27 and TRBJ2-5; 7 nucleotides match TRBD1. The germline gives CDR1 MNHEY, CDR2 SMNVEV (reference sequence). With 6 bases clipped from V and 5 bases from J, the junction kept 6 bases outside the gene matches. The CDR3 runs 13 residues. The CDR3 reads CASRRTGRETQYF. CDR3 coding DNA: TGTGCCAGCAGGAGGACAGGCCGCGAGACCCAGTACTTC.

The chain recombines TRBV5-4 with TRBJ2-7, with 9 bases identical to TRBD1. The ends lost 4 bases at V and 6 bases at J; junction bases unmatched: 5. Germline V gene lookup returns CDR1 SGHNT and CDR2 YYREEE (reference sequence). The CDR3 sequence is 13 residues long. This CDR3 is CASSQGQGSEQYF. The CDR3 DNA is TGTGCCAGCAGCCAGGGACAGGGTTCCGAGCAGTACTTC.

The CDR3 DNA follows: TGTGCCAGCAGGCCTGCCCGCTCAGGGTCGGGCTATGGCTACACCTTC. It specifies CASRPARSGSGYGYTF. The V gene is TRBV7-8, the J gene TRBJ1-2; possibly TRBD1 for D (5 bases). This CDR3 has 16 residues. CDR1 is SGHVS, CDR2 FQNEAQ, per germline. V was pared by 6 bases and J by 4 bases, with 21 bases between.

In DNA form, the CDR3 reads TGTGCCAGCAGCTCTCGGACAGGGGCCAACACTGAAGCTTTCTTT. Amino acid sequence: CASSSRTGANTEAFF. The rearrangement links TRBV11-1 to TRBJ1-1; 9 nucleotides line up with TRBD1. This CDR3 has 15 residues. Losses at the gene ends were 4 bases for V and 2 bases for J; bases not matched to a gene: 5. Germline V gene sequence: CDR1 SGHAT, CDR2 FQDESV (reference sequence).

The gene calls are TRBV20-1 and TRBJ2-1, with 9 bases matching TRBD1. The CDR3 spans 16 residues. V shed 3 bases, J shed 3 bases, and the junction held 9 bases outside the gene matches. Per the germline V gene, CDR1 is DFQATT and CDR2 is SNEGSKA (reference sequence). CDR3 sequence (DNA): TGCAGTGCTAGTCGAACCGGGACAGGGAACTACAATGAGCAGTTCTTC. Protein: CSASRTGTGNYNEQFF.

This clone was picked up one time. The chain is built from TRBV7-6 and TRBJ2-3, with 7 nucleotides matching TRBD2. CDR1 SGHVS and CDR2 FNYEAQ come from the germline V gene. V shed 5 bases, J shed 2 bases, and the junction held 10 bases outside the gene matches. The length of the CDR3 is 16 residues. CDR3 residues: CASSPRLASSTDTQYF. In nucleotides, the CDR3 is TGTGCCAGCAGCCCCCGACTAGCAAGTTCCACAGATACGCAGTATTTT.

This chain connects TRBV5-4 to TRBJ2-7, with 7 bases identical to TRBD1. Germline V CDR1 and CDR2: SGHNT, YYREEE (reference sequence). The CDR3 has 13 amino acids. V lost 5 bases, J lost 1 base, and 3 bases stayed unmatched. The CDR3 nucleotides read TGTGCCAGCAGAAAGACAGGGTCCTACGAGCAGTACTTC. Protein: CASRKTGSYEQYF.

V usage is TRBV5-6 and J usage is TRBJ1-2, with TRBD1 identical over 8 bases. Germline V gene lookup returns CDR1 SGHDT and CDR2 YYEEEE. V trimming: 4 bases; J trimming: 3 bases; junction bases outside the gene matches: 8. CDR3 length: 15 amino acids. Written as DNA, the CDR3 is TGTGCCAGCAGCAGGGGACAGGCAACCGACTATGGCTACACCTTC. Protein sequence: CASSRGQATDYGYTF.

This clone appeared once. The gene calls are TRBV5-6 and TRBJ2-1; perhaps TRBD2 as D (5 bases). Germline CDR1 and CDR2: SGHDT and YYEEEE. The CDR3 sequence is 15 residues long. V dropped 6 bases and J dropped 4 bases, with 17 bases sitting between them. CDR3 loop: CASTLPGSGYNEQFF. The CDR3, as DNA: TGTGCCAGCACCCTCCCCGGGTCGGGGTACAATGAGCAGTTCTTC.

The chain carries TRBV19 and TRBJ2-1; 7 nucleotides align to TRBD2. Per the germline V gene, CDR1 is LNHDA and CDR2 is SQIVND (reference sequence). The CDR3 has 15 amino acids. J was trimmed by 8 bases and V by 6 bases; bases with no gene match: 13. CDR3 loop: CASREAGAVGDEQFF. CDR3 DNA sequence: TGTGCCAGTAGGGAGGCGGGAGCGGTCGGGGATGAGCAGTTCTTC. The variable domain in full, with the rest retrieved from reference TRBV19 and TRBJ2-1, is DGGITQSPKYLFRKEGQNVTLSCEQNLNHDAMYWYRQDPGQGLRLIYYSQIVNDFQKGDIAEGYSVSREKKESFPLTVTSAQKNPTAFYLCASREAGAVGDEQFFGPGTRLTVL.

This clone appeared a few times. The CDR3 DNA follows: TGTGCCAGCAGCTTAGACTGGGGGCGGCGGACTGAAGCTTTCTTT. Its protein product is CASSLDWGRRTEAFF. The J gene is TRBJ1-1, the V gene TRBV7-2, with TRBD1 as a possible D gene (6 bases). This CDR3 is 15 amino acids long. Trimming took off 1 base at V and 5 bases at J, with 14 bases between the two ends. Germline loops: CDR1 SGHTA, CDR2 FQGNSA.

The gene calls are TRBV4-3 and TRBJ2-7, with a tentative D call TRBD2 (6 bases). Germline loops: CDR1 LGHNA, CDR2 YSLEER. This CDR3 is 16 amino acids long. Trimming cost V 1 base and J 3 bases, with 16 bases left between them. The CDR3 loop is CASSQGYQRGNYEQYF. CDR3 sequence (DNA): TGCGCCAGCAGCCAAGGATACCAGCGCGGGAACTACGAGCAGTACTTC.

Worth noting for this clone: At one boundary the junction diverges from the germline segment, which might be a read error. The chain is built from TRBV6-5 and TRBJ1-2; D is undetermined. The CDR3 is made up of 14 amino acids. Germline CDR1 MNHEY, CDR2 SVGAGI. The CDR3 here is CASSDSRGHYGYTF. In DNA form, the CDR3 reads TGTGCCAGCAGTGACTCCCGGGGTCACTATGGCTACACCTTC.

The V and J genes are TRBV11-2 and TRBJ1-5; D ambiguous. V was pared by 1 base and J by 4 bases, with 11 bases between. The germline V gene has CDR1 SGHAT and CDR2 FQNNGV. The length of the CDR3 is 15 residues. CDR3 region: CASSLAPGLNQPQHF. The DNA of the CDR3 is TGTGCCAGCAGCTTAGCGCCGGGTCTAAATCAGCCCCAGCATTTT.

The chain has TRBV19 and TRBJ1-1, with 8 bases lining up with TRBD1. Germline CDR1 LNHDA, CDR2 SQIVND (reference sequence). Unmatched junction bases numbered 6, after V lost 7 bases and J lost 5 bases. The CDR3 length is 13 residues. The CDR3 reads CASKGTGQTEAFF. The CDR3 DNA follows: TGTGCCAGTAAAGGGACAGGACAGACTGAAGCTTTCTTT.

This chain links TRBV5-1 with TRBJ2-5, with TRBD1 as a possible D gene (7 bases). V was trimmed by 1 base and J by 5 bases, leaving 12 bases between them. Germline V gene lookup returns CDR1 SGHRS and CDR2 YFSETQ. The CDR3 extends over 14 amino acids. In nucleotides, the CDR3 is TGCGCCAGCAGCTTGCCGACAGGGAGGGAGACCCAGTACTTC. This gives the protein CASSLPTGRETQYF.